This T cell receptor beta chain was identified during a study of blood T cell repertoires in COVID-19. Whole-study context: Sites across the United States, Italy and Spain contributed samples from acute and convalescent COVID-19. The cDNA or gDNA used as material had been derived from T cells, B-cell-depleted T cells, or PBMCs.

In the study's own analysis: Amplification with reference gene primers provided the estimates of nucleated cell counts. Here immunoSEQ multiplex PCR was the method, and the copy in TCRdb shows in-frame clones only, minus some. That table furnishes V, J and clone size, whereas the DNA furnished D and trimming. The top ten clones hold roughly 4.5% of a sample with 100,000 or so clones, around 92% of them seen once. The CDR3 is 12 residues long. Germline V CDR1 and CDR2: SEHNR, FQNEAQ (reference sequence). V was pared by 2 bases and J by 4 bases, with 3 bases between. This clonotype originated in a man aged 18 to 30 with acute or convalescent COVID-19. The specimen was peripheral blood. The V and J genes are TRBV7-9 and TRBJ1-3; D is unresolved. The CDR3 region has the DNA TGTGCCAGCAGCTTATCGGGAAACACCATATATTTT. It codes for CASSLSGNTIYF.